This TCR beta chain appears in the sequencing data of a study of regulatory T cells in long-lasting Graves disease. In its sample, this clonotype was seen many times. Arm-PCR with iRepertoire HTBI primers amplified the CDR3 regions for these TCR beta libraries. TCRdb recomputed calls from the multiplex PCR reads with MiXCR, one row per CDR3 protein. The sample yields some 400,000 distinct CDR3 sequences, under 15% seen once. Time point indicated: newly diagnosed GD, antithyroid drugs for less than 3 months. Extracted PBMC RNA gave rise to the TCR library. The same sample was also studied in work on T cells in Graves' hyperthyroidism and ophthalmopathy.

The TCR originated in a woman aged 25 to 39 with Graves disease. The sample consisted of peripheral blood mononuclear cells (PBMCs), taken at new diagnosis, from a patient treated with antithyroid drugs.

CDR3 coding DNA: TGTGCCAGTAGTCTGACAGGGGCGGGGAACACTGAAGCTTTCTTT. It translates to CASSLTGAGNTEAFF. The chain uses TRBV19 and TRBJ1-1; 8 bases line up with TRBD1. The V segment lost 5 bases and the J segment 1 base; nucleotides outside the gene matches: 6. Germline values: CDR1 LNHDA, CDR2 SQIVND (reference sequence). The CDR3 covers 15 residues.